A single sample gave rise to the 17 T cell receptor beta chains below, sequenced in a study of human T cells and chemical hapten exposure. The time point is: patch test 3, about 24 weeks after DPC sensitization. Regarding treatment: therapeutic diphenylcyclopropenone sensitization with weekly scalp DPC. TCRdb re-called the RACE reads through MiXCR, storing one row per CDR3 protein. The sample shows about 110,000 distinct CDR3 sequences, under 40% of them seen only once. Here the sequenced sample was whole blood, taken in connection with sensitization to the hapten diphenylcyclopropenone (DPC). These receptors all come from a man aged 35-49 years with alopecia areata. Some clones in this sample may be carry-over from other donors' samples.

In this sample, this clonotype turned up a few times. This chain uses TRBV7-2 with TRBJ2-7, with 7 bases matching TRBD1. The ends lost 5 bases at V and 1 base at J; junction bases unmatched: 8. The CDR3 loop spans 15 amino acids. Germline CDR1 reads SGHTA; CDR2 reads FQGNSA. The CDR3 nucleotides are TGTGCCAGCAGCGTCGACAGGGCACGTTCCTACGAGCAGTACGTC. It specifies CASSVDRARSYEQYV.

The V and J genes are TRBV5-1 and TRBJ2-5; 7 nucleotides align to TRBD1. CDR1 and CDR2 (germline): SGHRS, YFSETQ. CDR3 length: 13 amino acids. V was clipped by 6 bases and J by 4 bases; unmatched bases: 6. The CDR3 reads CASNRGGGETQYF. As DNA, the CDR3 is TGCGCCAGCAACAGGGGCGGAGGAGAGACCCAGTACTTC.

The genes are TRBV5-1 and TRBJ2-2; 12 positions agree with TRBD2. Germline lookup yields CDR1 SGHRS and CDR2 YFSETQ. Trimming cost V 1 base and J 6 bases; bases outside gene matches: 4. The CDR3 runs 16 residues. CDR3 protein: CASSLQLAGGPGELFF. As DNA, the CDR3 is TGCGCCAGCAGCTTGCAACTAGCGGGAGGTCCCGGGGAGCTGTTTTTT.

The sample holds a few counts of this clonotype. The genes are TRBV3-1 and TRBJ2-7; D gene unclear. The CDR3 runs to 13 residues. Trimming took off 5 bases at V and 5 bases at J, with 13 bases between the two ends. Germline CDR1 and CDR2: LGHDT and YNNKEL (reference sequence). In nucleotides, the CDR3 is TGTGCCAGCAGCTCCTCCCGGGCGGACGAGCAGTACTTC. This sequence encodes CASSSSRADEQYF.

This clonotype has only a few counts. This chain uses TRBV12-3 or TRBV12-4 with TRBJ1-3; D ambiguous. Trimming left V 7 bases short and J 0 bases short, with 13 bases between. The CDR3 covers 15 residues. The CDR3 bases are TGTGCCAGCACGGGGTTGGCCCCCTCTGGAAACACCATATATTTT. Translating gives CASTGLAPSGNTIYF.

V usage is TRBV12-5 and J usage is TRBJ2-1, with 7 bases fitting TRBD2. The CDR3 has 15 residues. V shed 2 bases, J shed 4 bases, and the junction held 5 bases outside the gene matches. Germline V gene lookup returns CDR1 LGHNT and CDR2 FRNRAP. DNA for the CDR3: TGTGCTAGTGGTTTGTACGGGACTACTTACAATGAGCAGTTCTTC. Its protein product is CASGLYGTTYNEQFF.

Only a few counts were recorded for this clonotype. This CDR3 is CASSYSGGASYEQYF. The CDR3 DNA is TGTGCCAGCAGTTACTCGGGGGGCGCTTCCTACGAGCAGTACTTC. The chain carries TRBV6-5 and TRBJ2-7; D tentatively fits TRBD1 or TRBD2 (6 bases each). The germline V gene encodes CDR1 MNHEY and CDR2 SVGAGI. Between the trimmed V and J ends, which lost 0 bases and 1 base, there was a span of 10 bases. This CDR3 is built from 15 residues.

The rearrangement links TRBV14 to TRBJ1-1; D ambiguous. This CDR3 is 13 amino acids long. The germline V and J ends were trimmed by 3 bases and 1 base, with 6 bases remaining between them. The germline V gene encodes CDR1 SGHDN and CDR2 FVKESK. The CDR3 is CASSHGRNTEAFF. The CDR3 DNA sequence: TGTGCCAGCAGCCATGGACGGAACACTGAAGCTTTCTTT.

The V call is TRBV5-6, the J call TRBJ1-5, with 7 bases aligning to TRBD1. The trim removed 1 base at V and 4 bases at J, leaving 5 bases unmatched. Germline assignment: CDR1 SGHDT and CDR2 YYEEEE. The CDR3 length is 15 residues. CDR3 amino acids: CASSLYQGDNQPQHF. In DNA form, the CDR3 reads TGTGCCAGCAGCTTGTACCAGGGGGATAATCAGCCCCAGCATTTT. The full variable domain, in which reference TRBV5-6 and TRBJ1-5 provide the parts outside the CDR3, is DAGVTQSPTHLIKTRGQQVTLRCSPKSGHDTVSWYQQALGQGPQFIFQYYEEEERQRGNFPDRFSGHQFPNYSSELNVNALLLGDSALYLCASSLYQGDNQPQHFGDGTRLSIL.

This clonotype was counted only a few times. The chain couples TRBV7-9 to TRBJ1-1; D is unclear. CDR3 length: 16 residues. Germline V gene data show CDR1 as SEHNR and CDR2 as FQNEAQ (reference sequence). Trimming took 4 bases from V and 4 from J, leaving 19 bases between them. Here the CDR3 DNA reads TGTGCCAGCAGCTCCCCGGGGAGCGTATCGCGCACTGAAGCTTTCTTT. Translated, it gives CASSSPGSVSRTEAFF.

The chain links TRBV6-2 or TRBV6-3 to TRBJ2-1, with 7 nucleotides matching TRBD1. The CDR3 extends over 16 amino acids. V gave up 6 bases and J gave up 0 bases; unmatched junction bases: 8. Germline CDR1 MNHEY, CDR2 SVGEGT. The CDR3 spells CASSPQGTVSYNEQFF. The CDR3 bases are TGTGCCAGCAGCCCACAGGGGACGGTCTCCTACAATGAGCAGTTCTTC.

V usage is TRBV7-6 and J usage is TRBJ1-5, with D possibly being TRBD1 (5 bases). V was cut by 4 bases and J by 6 bases, with 19 bases left in between. The CDR3 totals 16 residues. Germline V lookup: CDR1 SGHVS, CDR2 FNYEAQ. This CDR3 reads CASSSGSGDLGQPQHF. The CDR3 DNA is TGTGCCAGCAGCTCCGGTAGTGGGGACCTCGGTCAGCCCCAGCATTTT.

The chain joins TRBV28 to TRBJ2-3, with 11 nucleotides matching TRBD1. The V segment lost 3 bases and the J segment 2 bases; nucleotides outside the gene matches: 7. This CDR3 is 17 amino acids long. CDR1 is MDHEN, CDR2 SYDVKM, per germline. As DNA, the CDR3 is TGTGCCAGCAGTTTCCTTGGACAGGGGGCAAACACAGATACGCAGTATTTT. This gives the protein CASSFLGQGANTDTQYF. Full variable domain (outside the CDR3, taken from reference TRBV28 and TRBJ2-3): DVKVTQSSRYLVKRTGEKVFLECVQDMDHENMFWYRQDPGLGLRLIYFSYDVKMKEKGDIPEGYSVSREKKERFSLILESASTNQTSMYLCASSFLGQGANTDTQYFGPGTRLTVL.

This clonotype was seen more than once but under ten times. V usage is TRBV6-5 and J usage is TRBJ2-1; 10 nucleotides align to TRBD2. The CDR3 has 16 amino acids. CDR1 MNHEY and CDR2 SVGAGI come from the germline V gene. Trimming took 3 bases from V and 3 from J; bases not matched to a gene: 5. The CDR3 sequence is CASSYPSGRSYNEQFF. The CDR3 DNA reads TGTGCCAGCAGTTATCCTAGCGGGAGAAGCTACAATGAGCAGTTCTTC.

This clonotype was counted only a few times. This chain connects TRBV7-2 to TRBJ2-4, with 8 bases aligning to TRBD2. The germline V gene has CDR1 SGHTA and CDR2 FQGNSA. The length of the CDR3 is 15 residues. V lost 1 base, J lost 8 bases, and 7 bases stayed unmatched. DNA for the CDR3: TGTGCCAGCAGCTTAGACGGAGCGGGAGTGGACATTCAGTACTTC. As protein: CASSLDGAGVDIQYF.

With regard to this clonotype: Relative to the germline gene, one junction end is altered; a read error may explain this. The chain has TRBV6-1 and TRBJ1-2, with TRBD1 identical over 8 bases. The CDR3 contains 11 residues. Germline V CDR1 and CDR2: MNHNS, SASEGT. The CDR3 protein is CASSEYGTGSF. In DNA, the CDR3 is TGTGCCAGCAGTGAATACGGGACAGGATCCTTC.

The chain joins TRBV6-1 to TRBJ2-7, with D uncertain. V dropped 1 base and J dropped 2 bases, with 9 bases sitting between them. This CDR3 comprises 14 residues. The germline V gene has CDR1 MNHNS and CDR2 SASEGT. CDR3: CASSEDRIPYEQYV. Here the CDR3 DNA reads TGTGCCAGCAGTGAAGACAGAATCCCCTACGAGCAGTACGTC.